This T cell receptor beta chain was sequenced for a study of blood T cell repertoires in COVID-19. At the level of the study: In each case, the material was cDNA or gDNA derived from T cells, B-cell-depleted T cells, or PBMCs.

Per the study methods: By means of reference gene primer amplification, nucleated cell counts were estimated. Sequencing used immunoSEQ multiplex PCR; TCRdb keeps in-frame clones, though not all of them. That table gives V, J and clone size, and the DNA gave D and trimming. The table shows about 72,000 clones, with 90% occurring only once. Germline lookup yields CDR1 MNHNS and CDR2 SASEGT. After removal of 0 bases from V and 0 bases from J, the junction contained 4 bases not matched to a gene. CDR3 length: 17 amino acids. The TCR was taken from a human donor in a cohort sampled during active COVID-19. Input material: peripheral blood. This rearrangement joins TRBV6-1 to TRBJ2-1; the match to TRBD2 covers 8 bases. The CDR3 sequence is CASSEASSGSSYNEQFF. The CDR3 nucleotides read TGTGCCAGCAGTGAAGCGTCCAGCGGGAGCTCCTACAATGAGCAGTTCTTC.